This entry lists 3 T cell receptor beta chains sequenced from one sample in a study of cytomegalovirus exposure and HLA in healthy donors. The data were produced by immunoSEQ multiplex PCR, yet TCRdb's version contains in-frame clones alone and is incomplete. The data show about 140,000 clones, approximately 85% seen once. Sequencing was done on a sample of PBMCs. These TCRs come from a woman aged 25 to 39 in good health and CMV-seronegative.

The V and J genes are TRBV4-3 and TRBJ2-2; D unclear. The germline V and J ends were trimmed by 1 base and 3 bases, with 6 bases remaining between them. The V gene's germline CDR1 is LGHNA and CDR2 YSLEER. The CDR3 is 14 amino acids. The CDR3 sequence is CASSQGAYTGELFF. In DNA, the CDR3 is TGCGCCAGCAGCCAAGGGGCCTACACCGGGGAGCTGTTTTTT.

The chain has TRBV4-1 and TRBJ2-1, with 11 bases fitting TRBD2. CDR1 is MGHRA and CDR2 is YSYEKL in the germline V gene. The CDR3 has 16 amino acids. Trimming at V came to 1 base and at J to 7 bases, leaving 6 bases not matched to a gene. In nucleotides, the CDR3 is TGCGCCAGCAGCCAAGTGTCTAGCGGGGGGTTGAATGAGCAGTTCTTC. Protein product: CASSQVSSGGLNEQFF.

The genes are TRBV6-1 and TRBJ1-4, with a tentative D call TRBD1 (6 bases). Germline CDR1 MNHNS, CDR2 SASEGT. Trimming removed 10 bases at V and 2 bases at J, with 17 bases between. There are 15 residues in the CDR3. The CDR3 bases are TGTGCCACCTCACAACAGGGTTTCACTAATGAAAAACTGTTTTTT. Amino acids: CATSQQGFTNEKLFF.